This entry features one T cell receptor (beta chain) sequence. Its cognate antigen is unknown. The germline V gene has CDR1 SGHVS and CDR2 FNYEAQ. The CDR3 is made up of 13 amino acids. V gave up 1 base and J gave up 7 bases, with 7 bases separating them. The data are from a study of OX40 agonist ivuxolimab in advanced cancers. Study summary: Treatment received earlier with anti-PD-1, anti-PD-L1 or anti-CTLA-4 agents was allowed, and over 35% had some. The study, taken as a whole, reports: Both blood CD4+ and CD8+ T cells showed clonal growth by week 6 at 0.1 to 3.0 mg/kg.

Sequencing used immunoSEQ multiplex PCR; TCRdb keeps in-frame clones, though not all of them. The sample lists tens of thousands of clones, around nine tenths occurring once. The J gene is TRBJ1-4, the V gene TRBV7-6; no clear D. Sequencing was performed on CD4+ or CD8+ T cells sorted from blood, taken in a trial of the OX40 agonist ivuxolimab. The TCR comes from an adult with an advanced solid tumor such as melanoma, head and neck, liver or kidney cancer. The CDR3 DNA follows: TGTGCCAGCAGCTTAGGGCTTGGTGAAAAACTGTTTTTT. Its protein is CASSLGLGEKLFF.